This T cell receptor beta chain appears in the sequencing data of a study of blood T cells in healthy people across ages. This clonotype was detected a few times. Alongside a J-beta primer mix, a sample-barcoded 5' primer served in a second PCR lasting about 7 to 12 cycles. The authors tagged each cDNA molecule using a template-switch adaptor with 12 random nucleotides. Via MiXCR, TCRdb re-called the 5' RACE reads, giving one row per CDR3 protein. The sample lists approximately 800,000 distinct CDR3 sequences; roughly 50% were seen once. V was shortened by 3 bases and J by 8 bases, with 13 bases between the two germline ends. The CDR3 is 13 amino acids.

Sequencing was performed on blood. The receptor was derived from a man aged 35 to 55 in good health. V gene TRBV12-3 or TRBV12-4 combines with J gene TRBJ1-2; no reliable D call. This CDR3 is CASSFRVREGYTF. The CDR3 DNA reads as TGTGCCAGCAGTTTTCGGGTGCGGGAGGGCTACACCTTC.